Sequencing of this TCR beta chain was carried out in a study of human T cells and chemical hapten exposure. At the level of the study: Subjects had 2% DPC placed on roughly 2 cm by roughly 2 cm of upper inner arm skin for sensitization. Study-level results: The study found that DPC sensitization did not change TCRs above 1 in 1000 frequency.

Library preparation tagged each individual cDNA molecule with a unique molecular identifier. Original handling: Between roughly 20,000 and 690,600 TCRs appeared in each sample, and the median stood at 95,638. TCRdb fed the RACE reads into MiXCR, producing one record per CDR3 protein. The V and J calls shown here were made by TCRdb, not taken from the authors' results. Of roughly 56,000 distinct CDR3 sequences listed, roughly 10% were seen once; the top ten hold 8.5% to 10%. Time point defined: pre-sensitization, week 0. The treatment was: therapeutic diphenylcyclopropenone sensitization with weekly scalp DPC. RNA extraction used unfractionated whole blood as the source of total RNA. A remark on this clonotype: Its specificity is unknown.

Trimming left V 6 bases short and J 3 bases short, with 15 bases between. Germline CDR1 is KGHSH and CDR2 is LQKENI. This CDR3 comprises 14 residues. The sample consisted of whole blood, taken in connection with sensitization to the hapten diphenylcyclopropenone (DPC). The V and J genes are TRBV18 and TRBJ2-7; TRBD2 might be the D (8 bases). The sequence derives from a woman aged 25 to 39 with alopecia areata. Some clones in this sample may be carry-over from other donors' samples. The CDR3 region is CASSRGGQNYEQYF. CDR3 in DNA: TGTGCCAGCTCTCGGGGGGGACAGAACTACGAGCAGTACTTC.